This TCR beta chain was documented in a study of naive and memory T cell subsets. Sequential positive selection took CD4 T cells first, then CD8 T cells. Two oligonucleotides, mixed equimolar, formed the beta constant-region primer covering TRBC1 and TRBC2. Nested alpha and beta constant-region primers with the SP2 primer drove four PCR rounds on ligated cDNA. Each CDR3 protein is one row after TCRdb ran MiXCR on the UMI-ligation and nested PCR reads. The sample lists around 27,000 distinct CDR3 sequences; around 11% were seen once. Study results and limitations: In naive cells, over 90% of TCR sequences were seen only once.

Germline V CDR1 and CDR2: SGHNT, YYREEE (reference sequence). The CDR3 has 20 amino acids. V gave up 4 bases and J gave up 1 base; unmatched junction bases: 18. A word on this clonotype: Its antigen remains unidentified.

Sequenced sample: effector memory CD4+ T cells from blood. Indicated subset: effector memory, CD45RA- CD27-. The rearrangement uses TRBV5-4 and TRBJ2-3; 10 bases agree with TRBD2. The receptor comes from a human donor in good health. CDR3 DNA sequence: TGTGCCAGCAGCGGGACCACCGGGACTAGCGAACAGAGGGGCACAGATACGCAGTATTTT. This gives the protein CASSGTTGTSEQRGTDTQYF.